This record looks at one TCR beta chain sequence and its context. Its target is not known. The sample comes from a study of identical twins. Study-level points and caveats: The authors noted that invariant MAIT and iNKT cells could partly confound zero-insertion analyses. Out-of-frame alpha sequences that twins shared showed excess low generation probability. Models predicted too little out-of-frame TCR alpha sharing in monozygotic twins.

TCRdb re-analysed the 5' RACE reads in MiXCR, keeping a single row per CDR3 protein. The table records about 1.7 million distinct CDR3 sequences, about 32% of them present only once. The TCR sequence derives from a newborn girl in good health. Sample: cord blood.

The CDR3 is CASSGRTGATDTQYF. The CDR3 DNA sequence: TGTGCCAGCAGTGGCCGGACAGGGGCCACAGATACGCAGTATTTT. The V and J genes are TRBV25-1 and TRBJ2-3; TRBD1 aligns across 9 bases. V shed 4 bases, J shed 2 bases, and the junction held 4 bases outside the gene matches. The germline V gene has CDR1 MGHDK and CDR2 SYGVNS. The CDR3 is 15 residues long.